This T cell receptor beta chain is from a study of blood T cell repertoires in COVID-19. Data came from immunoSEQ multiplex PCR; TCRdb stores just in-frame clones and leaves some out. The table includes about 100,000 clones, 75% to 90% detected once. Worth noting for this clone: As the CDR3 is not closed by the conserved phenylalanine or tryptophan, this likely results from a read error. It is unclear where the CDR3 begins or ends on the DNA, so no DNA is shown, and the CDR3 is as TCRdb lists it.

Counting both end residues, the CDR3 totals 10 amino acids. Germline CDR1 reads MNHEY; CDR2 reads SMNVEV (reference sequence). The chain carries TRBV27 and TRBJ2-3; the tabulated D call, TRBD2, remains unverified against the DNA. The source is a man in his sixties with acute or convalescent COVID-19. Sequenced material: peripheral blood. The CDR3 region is CAAWGGLPWV.